One sample yielded the 30 T cell receptor beta chains listed below, sequenced in a study of blood T cell repertoires in COVID-19. Clones were read by immunoSEQ multiplex PCR, and TCRdb kept only the in-frame ones, dropping some. The table has roughly 160,000 clones, around 87% seen once. Material: peripheral blood. Receptor source: a woman aged 70-85 years with COVID-19, enrolled during active disease.

The rearrangement links TRBV9 to TRBJ1-2, with a weak D call TRBD1 (5 bases). V gave up 0 bases and J gave up 4 bases, with 13 bases separating them. CDR1 is SGDLS and CDR2 is YYNGEE in the germline V gene. The CDR3 is made up of 15 amino acids. CDR3 coding DNA: TGTGCCAGCAGCGTAGGCACAGGAGAGAGCTATGGCTACACCTTC. This codes for CASSVGTGESYGYTF. The full variable domain, with the rest looked up from reference TRBV9 and TRBJ1-2, is DSGVTQTPKHLITATGQRVTLRCSPRSGDLSVYWYQQSLDQGLQFLIQYYNGEERAKGNILERFSAQQFPDLHSELNLSSLELGDSALYFCASSVGTGESYGYTFGSGTRLTVV.

This clone was recorded only once. The chain links TRBV6-1 to TRBJ1-5; 11 positions agree with TRBD1. The CDR3 is made up of 19 amino acids. V lost 3 bases and J lost 2; bases outside the gene matches: 12. CDR1 is MNHNS, CDR2 SASEGT, per germline. The CDR3 loop reads CASSDRTGGRIAGNQPQHF. CDR3 coding DNA: TGTGCCAGCAGTGATCGGACAGGGGGCAGAATAGCGGGCAATCAGCCCCAGCATTTT.

This clone was counted only a few times. The rearrangement uses TRBV10-3 and TRBJ1-2, with no clear D. V gave up 6 bases and J gave up 6 bases, with 17 bases separating them. CDR1 and CDR2 from the germline V gene are ENHRY and SYGVKD. The CDR3 totals 14 residues. The CDR3 reads CAISHDIRLDGYTF. In DNA form, the CDR3 reads TGTGCCATCAGCCACGACATTCGATTGGATGGCTACACCTTC.

The V and J genes are TRBV7-6 and TRBJ2-3, with TRBD2 matching over 8 bases. The length of the CDR3 is 17 residues. Germline V CDR1 and CDR2: SGHVS, FNYEAQ. V lost 3 bases, J lost 3 bases, and 11 bases stayed unmatched. The CDR3 bases are TGTGCCAGCAGCTTTTTAGGGAGCGGGGGTGTGACAGATACGCAGTATTTT. This sequence encodes CASSFLGSGGVTDTQYF.

The chain combines TRBV6-6 with TRBJ1-1; no clear D gene. The germline V gene encodes CDR1 MNHNY and CDR2 SVGAGI (reference sequence). V gave up 4 bases and J gave up 1 base, with 7 bases separating them. The CDR3 runs to 13 residues. In DNA, the CDR3 is TGTGCCAGCAGTTTTCCAGGGAACACTGAAGCTTTCTTT. Translating it yields CASSFPGNTEAFF.

This rearrangement joins TRBV19 to TRBJ2-7, with D maybe TRBD1 (5 bases). The CDR3 runs to 14 residues. Trimming took off 5 bases at V and 2 bases at J, with 13 bases between the two ends. The germline V gene encodes CDR1 LNHDA and CDR2 SQIVND (reference sequence). For the CDR3, the DNA is TGTGCCAGTAGTGGGCAGGGAATTCCCTACGAGCAGTACTTC. It yields the protein CASSGQGIPYEQYF.

V usage is TRBV9 and J usage is TRBJ1-1; D not certain. Deletions cut 0 bases from V and 5 bases from J, with 8 bases between. Germline CDR1 SGDLS, CDR2 YYNGEE. The CDR3 is 13 residues long. CDR3 residues: CASSVGPKTEAFF. DNA of the CDR3: TGTGCCAGCAGCGTAGGTCCAAAAACTGAAGCTTTCTTT.

The gene calls are TRBV4-2 and TRBJ2-7; 10 nucleotides match TRBD2. The CDR3 spans 15 residues. In germline, CDR1 is LGHNA, CDR2 YNFKEQ. The junction had 4 bases not matched to a gene; V was cut back by 1 base and J by 4 bases. The CDR3 here is CASSQVPSGGYEQYF. CDR3 sequence (DNA): TGTGCCAGCAGCCAAGTGCCTAGCGGGGGATACGAGCAGTACTTC.

The chain combines TRBV7-9 with TRBJ1-1, with D unresolved. V gave up 4 bases and J gave up 0 bases, with 9 bases separating them. The CDR3 length is 14 residues. Germline CDR1 is SEHNR and CDR2 is FQNEAQ (reference sequence). The CDR3 reads CASSSGILNTEAFF. The CDR3 DNA sequence: TGTGCCAGCAGCTCGGGGATTCTGAACACTGAAGCTTTCTTT.

This chain connects TRBV15 to TRBJ2-7, with 9 bases fitting TRBD1. V shed 5 bases and J 5 bases; nucleotides not matched to a gene: 7. The CDR3 sequence is 14 residues long. Germline V gene data show CDR1 as LNHNV and CDR2 as YYDKDF (reference sequence). The CDR3 loop is CATSSAGTGNEQYF. The CDR3 DNA reads as TGTGCCACCAGCTCAGCCGGGACAGGGAACGAGCAGTACTTC.

The chain is built from TRBV5-8 and TRBJ1-5; 7 positions match TRBD1. CDR3 length: 18 amino acids. The V and J ends lost 0 bases and 1 base, in that order; junction bases with no gene match: 10. Germline V CDR1 and CDR2: SGHTS, YDEGEE. In nucleotides, the CDR3 is TGTGCCAGCAGCTTGGTTTGGGTGACAGGGTCGAGCAATCAGCCCCAGCATTTT. Translation: CASSLVWVTGSSNQPQHF.

A few counts support this clone. The CDR3 is CASSLAVGEGNTGELFF. In DNA form, the CDR3 reads TGTGCCAGCAGCTTAGCGGTAGGGGAGGGGAACACCGGGGAGCTGTTTTTT. The chain links TRBV7-8 to TRBJ2-2; 7 positions agree with TRBD2. Trimming took 0 bases from V and 1 from J; bases not matched to a gene: 5. The CDR3 loop spans 17 amino acids. Per germline, CDR1 SGHVS and CDR2 FQNEAQ.

J is TRBJ1-6 and V is TRBV7-9, with 7 bases aligning to TRBD1. Germline CDR1 is SEHNR and CDR2 is FQNEAQ (reference sequence). V was pared by 10 bases and J by 7 bases, with 7 bases of the junction left unmatched. The CDR3 runs 13 residues. The CDR3 nucleotides are TGTGCCACCTTCACAGGGGTAAATTCACCCCTCCACTTT. Translating gives CATFTGVNSPLHF. The full variable domain, rest sourced from reference TRBV7-9 and TRBJ1-6, is DTGVSQNPRHKITKRGQNVTFRCDPISEHNRLYWYRQTLGQGPEFLTYFQNEAQLEKSRLLSDRFSAERPKGSFSTLEIQRTEQGDSAMYLCATFTGVNSPLHFGNGTRLTVT.

J is TRBJ1-5 and V is TRBV7-2; maybe TRBD1 (5 bases). Trimming stripped 2 bases from V and 7 bases from J, with 9 bases between. CDR1 and CDR2 from the germline V gene are SGHTA and FQGNSA. The CDR3 consists of 13 residues. In DNA form, the CDR3 reads TGTGCCAGCAGCTTAACGGGGGAACAGCCCCAGCATTTT. It translates to CASSLTGEQPQHF. The full variable domain, completed using reference TRBV7-2 and TRBJ1-5, is GAGVSQSPSNKVTEKGKDVELRCDPISGHTALYWYRQSLGQGLEFLIYFQGNSAPDKSGLPSDRFSAERTGGSVSTLTIQRTQQEDSAVYLCASSLTGEQPQHFGDGTRLSIL.

The chain combines TRBV15 with TRBJ1-5; D possibly corresponds to TRBD1 (5 bases). The V and J ends lost 1 base and 4 bases respectively, with 8 bases between them. This CDR3 has 14 residues. Per the germline V gene, CDR1 is LNHNV and CDR2 is YYDKDF (reference sequence). The CDR3 DNA reads TGTGCCACCAGCAGAGGACAGTGGAATCAGCCCCAGCATTTT. Its protein is CATSRGQWNQPQHF.

The chain couples TRBV7-9 to TRBJ1-4; 9 nucleotides align to TRBD1. The CDR3 has 16 residues. Looked up from germline, CDR1 is SEHNR and CDR2 is FQNEAQ (reference sequence). The V segment lost 4 bases and the J segment 4 bases; nucleotides outside the gene matches: 7. CDR3: CASSYGTGSINEKLFF. As DNA, the CDR3 is TGTGCCAGCAGCTACGGGACAGGGTCGATTAATGAAAAACTGTTTTTT.

The chain recombines TRBV28 with TRBJ1-5; D ambiguous. The CDR3 consists of 12 residues. V was cut by 5 bases and J by 4 bases, with 6 bases left in between. CDR1 is MDHEN and CDR2 is SYDVKM in the germline V gene. The CDR3 sequence is CASSPQNQPQHF. DNA for the CDR3: TGTGCCAGCAGTCCACAGAATCAGCCCCAGCATTTT.

The V and J genes are TRBV6-6 and TRBJ1-6; TRBD1 matches 7 bases. J was trimmed by 7 bases and V by 2 bases; bases with no gene match: 8. Germline CDR1 MNHNY, CDR2 SVGAGI (reference sequence). The CDR3 totals 16 residues. The CDR3 DNA is TGTGCCAGCAGTTACACGCCCCAGGGGGAAAATTCACCCCTCCACTTT. It encodes CASSYTPQGENSPLHF.

This clone turned up a few times. V and J are TRBV18 and TRBJ1-5; no clear D. The CDR3 consists of 16 residues. Germline V lookup: CDR1 KGHSH, CDR2 LQKENI. V shed 6 bases and J shed 1 base, with 16 bases lying between them. CDR3 bases: TGTGCCAGCTCCGTGTCCCCAACAACGAGCAATCAGCCCCAGCATTTT. Its translation is CASSVSPTTSNQPQHF.

The genes are TRBV9 and TRBJ2-1; 9 bases match TRBD2. There are 15 residues in the CDR3. Per the germline V gene, CDR1 is SGDLS and CDR2 is YYNGEE. With 3 bases clipped from V and 12 bases from J, the junction kept 13 bases outside the gene matches. The CDR3 spells CASSATSGSFGVQFF. CDR3 nucleotide sequence: TGTGCCAGCAGCGCGACTAGCGGTTCGTTCGGGGTGCAGTTCTTC.

The count of this clone is one. The V and J genes are TRBV5-1 and TRBJ2-3; 7 bases fit TRBD2. CDR3 length: 14 amino acids. Per germline, CDR1 SGHRS and CDR2 YFSETQ. J lost 3 bases, V lost 4 bases, and 5 bases had no gene match. For the CDR3, the DNA is TGCGCCAGCAGCAGGGAGGGGATTACAGATACGCAGTATTTT. As protein: CASSREGITDTQYF.

CDR3 sequence reads: CASSLGTGGGGYTF. Written as DNA, the CDR3 is TGCGCCAGCAGCTTGGGGACAGGAGGCGGTGGCTACACCTTC. The chain links TRBV5-1 to TRBJ1-2; TRBD1 matches 7 bases. The ends lost 0 bases at V and 7 bases at J; junction bases unmatched: 6. Germline assignment: CDR1 SGHRS and CDR2 YFSETQ. This CDR3 comprises 14 residues. The complete variable domain, with remaining parts taken from reference TRBV5-1 and TRBJ1-2, reads KAGVTQTPRYLIKTRGQQVTLSCSPISGHRSVSWYQQTPGQGLQFLFEYFSETQRNKGNFPGRFSGRQFSNSRSEMNVSTLELGDSALYLCASSLGTGGGGYTFGSGTRLTVV.

The CDR3 region is CSVGRGLNTEAFF. CDR3 DNA: TGCAGCGTTGGACGGGGGTTGAACACTGAAGCTTTCTTT. The chain has TRBV29-1 and TRBJ1-1, with a weak D call TRBD1 (5 bases). The CDR3 spans 13 residues. Germline V CDR1 and CDR2: SQVTM, ANQGSEA. Trimming stripped 4 bases from V and 0 bases from J, with 9 bases between.

This chain connects TRBV6-5 to TRBJ2-5; a possible D gene is TRBD2 (7 bases). CDR3 length: 15 residues. Germline V lookup: CDR1 MNHEY, CDR2 SVGAGI. V lost 8 bases, J lost 4 bases, and 20 bases lay in between. The CDR3 reads CASRGAARGSETQYF. The DNA of the CDR3 is TGTGCCAGCCGGGGGGCCGCCCGGGGGTCAGAGACCCAGTACTTC.

The V and J genes are TRBV5-1 and TRBJ1-2; 10 bases line up with TRBD1. Looked up from germline, CDR1 is SGHRS and CDR2 is YFSETQ. The CDR3 sequence is 13 residues long. V lost 6 bases to trimming and J lost 5 bases; unmatched junction nucleotides: 4. DNA for the CDR3: TGCGCCAGCATGAGGACAGGGGGGTATGGCTACACCTTC. This gives the protein CASMRTGGYGYTF.

The rearrangement links TRBV7-9 to TRBJ1-2; TRBD1 matches at 7 bases. V shed 2 bases and J 4 bases; nucleotides not matched to a gene: 7. The CDR3 is 15 amino acids. The V gene's germline CDR1 is SEHNR and CDR2 FQNEAQ (reference sequence). CDR3 residues: CASSLSDRFTYGYTF. The DNA of the CDR3 is TGTGCCAGCAGCTTATCGGACAGGTTTACCTATGGCTACACCTTC.

The rearrangement uses TRBV28 and TRBJ1-6; 9 bases fit TRBD1. The germline CDR1 and CDR2 sequences are MDHEN and SYDVKM. The length of the CDR3 is 16 residues. V gave up 5 bases and J gave up 7 bases; unmatched junction bases: 9. CDR3 sequence (DNA): TGTGCCAGCAGTATCAACTCCGGGACAGGGAATTCACCCCTCCACTTT. Translated: CASSINSGTGNSPLHF.

This rearrangement joins TRBV6-2 or TRBV6-3 to TRBJ1-1, with 9 bases aligning to TRBD1. Looked up from germline, CDR1 is MNHEY and CDR2 is SVGEGT. The CDR3 spans 15 residues. V was clipped by 0 bases and J by 4 bases; unmatched bases: 3. The CDR3 here is CASSYSTGGPTEAFF. The CDR3 nucleotides read TGTGCCAGCAGTTACTCGACAGGGGGACCCACTGAAGCTTTCTTT.

The rearrangement uses TRBV10-1 and TRBJ2-7; the match to TRBD1 covers 9 bases. The junction had 5 bases not matched to a gene; V was cut back by 2 bases and J by 3 bases. The CDR3 is 15 residues long. Germline CDR1 is WNHNN and CDR2 is SYGVQD (reference sequence). Written as DNA, the CDR3 is TGCGCCAGCAGTGAGCGGCGGACAGGGGACTACGAGCAGTACTTC. It specifies CASSERRTGDYEQYF.

The chain combines TRBV6-5 with TRBJ1-2; D call uncertain. Germline CDR1 is MNHEY and CDR2 is SVGAGI. The CDR3 totals 13 residues. V gave up 6 bases and J gave up 8 bases, with 16 bases separating them. DNA for the CDR3: TGTGCCAGCAGGGCCCCGGGGTCTTGGGGCTACACCTTC. It encodes CASRAPGSWGYTF.